These 14 T cell receptor beta chains were all obtained from the same sample, sequenced in a study of blood T cell repertoires in COVID-19. Here immunoSEQ multiplex PCR was the method, and the copy in TCRdb shows in-frame clones only, minus some. The sample carries 110,000 to 150,000 clones, 84% recorded once. Sequenced: peripheral blood. These receptors were obtained from a human donor in a cohort sampled during active COVID-19.

This sequence joins TRBV7-3 and TRBJ2-3, with 8 bases fitting TRBD2. The CDR3 is made up of 15 amino acids. Per germline, CDR1 SGHTA and CDR2 FQGTGA. Trimming took 2 bases from V and 1 from J; bases not matched to a gene: 2. The CDR3 coding sequence is TGTGCCAGCAGCTTAGGGCGGGGGGGCACAGATACGCAGTATTTT. As protein: CASSLGRGGTDTQYF. Combining the CDR3 with reference TRBV7-3 and TRBJ2-3 gives the whole variable domain GAGVSQTPSNKVTEKGKYVELRCDPISGHTALYWYRQSLGQGPEFLIYFQGTGAADDSGLPNDRFFAVRPEGSVSTLKIQRTERGDSAVYLCASSLGRGGTDTQYFGPGTRLTVL.

This clone was counted a single time. The rearrangement links TRBV7-2 to TRBJ2-1, with D unclear. This CDR3 comprises 15 residues. Germline CDR1 is SGHTA and CDR2 is FQGNSA. V was trimmed by 4 bases and J by 1 base, leaving 11 bases between them. CDR3 coding DNA: TGTGCCAGCAGCTCGTACGGTCGGTCCTACAATGAGCAGTTCTTC. Protein sequence: CASSSYGRSYNEQFF.

The J gene is TRBJ1-5, the V gene TRBV10-3; D gene ambiguous. The CDR3 runs to 13 residues. V was shortened by 7 bases and J by 5 bases, with 12 bases between the two germline ends. CDR1 ENHRY and CDR2 SYGVKD come from the germline V gene. The CDR3: CAINRGIDQPQHF. The CDR3 nucleotides are TGTGCCATCAATCGAGGGATTGATCAGCCCCAGCATTTT.

The CDR3 loop reads CACAPRVTGNTIYF. The CDR3 nucleotides read TGTGCCTGTGCACCGAGGGTAACTGGAAACACCATATATTTT. This chain joins TRBV19 and TRBJ1-3; D gene uncertain. Trimming shortened V by 11 bases and J by 2 bases, and 16 bases separated the two germline ends. The CDR3 is 14 amino acids. Looked up from germline, CDR1 is LNHDA and CDR2 is SQIVND (reference sequence).

This clone was counted only a few times. The CDR3 spells CASSSRGEPGQVHGYTF. DNA of the CDR3: TGTGCCAGCAGCTCCCGAGGGGAACCGGGACAGGTCCATGGCTACACCTTC. V is TRBV11-3 and J is TRBJ1-2; 8 nucleotides match TRBD1. Germline CDR1 and CDR2: SGHNT and YENEEA. This CDR3 contains 17 residues. V dropped 4 bases and J dropped 6; count of bases not matched to a gene: 16.

V and J are TRBV4-1 and TRBJ2-7; 7 nucleotides line up with TRBD1. The germline gives CDR1 MGHRA, CDR2 YSYEKL. CDR3 length: 15 residues. V shed 4 bases and J 2 bases; nucleotides not matched to a gene: 8. In nucleotides, the CDR3 is TGCGCCAGCAGCCCTCGGGACAGAGCCCCCTACGAGCAGTACTTC. It codes for CASSPRDRAPYEQYF.

The chain is built from TRBV5-1 and TRBJ1-1; maybe TRBD1 (5 bases). This CDR3 region has 13 residues. Trimming removed 2 bases at V and 10 bases at J, with 15 bases between. Germline CDR1 SGHRS, CDR2 YFSETQ. The CDR3 loop is CASSFEGVSGAFF. In DNA, the CDR3 is TGCGCCAGCAGCTTCGAAGGGGTGTCTGGAGCTTTCTTT.

The rearrangement joins TRBV11-3 to TRBJ2-3; tentative D call: TRBD2 (5 bases). Germline V gives CDR1 SGHNT, CDR2 YENEEA. Trimming left V 5 bases short and J 7 bases short, with 16 bases between. This CDR3 is built from 14 residues. The CDR3 bases are TGTGCCAGCAGCCGGACTCCGGCACACTATACGCAGTATTTT. This gives the protein CASSRTPAHYTQYF.

The chain joins TRBV29-1 to TRBJ2-3; D is possibly TRBD2 (5 bases). V was cut by 5 bases and J by 6 bases, with 18 bases left in between. This CDR3 has 14 residues. CDR1 and CDR2 from the germline V gene are SQVTM and ANQGSEA. The CDR3 loop reads CSVTRRVVGDTQYF. In DNA form, the CDR3 reads TGCAGCGTTACCCGGCGGGTGGTCGGGGATACGCAGTATTTT.

This rearrangement joins TRBV7-9 to TRBJ1-2; D not resolved. The CDR3 totals 13 residues. Germline V gene sequence: CDR1 SEHNR, CDR2 FQNEAQ (reference sequence). V shed 11 bases and J shed 0 bases, with 13 bases lying between them. As DNA, the CDR3 is TGTGCCTCCGGGGTTGGAGCTAACTATGGCTACACCTTC. This codes for CASGVGANYGYTF.

V gene TRBV18 combines with J gene TRBJ1-1; possibly TRBD1 for D (6 bases). The CDR3 is made up of 15 amino acids. The germline gives CDR1 KGHSH, CDR2 LQKENI. Trimming cost V 4 bases and J 6 bases, with 18 bases left between them. The CDR3 DNA is TGTGCCAGCTCACTATACCAGGGGATCTCGGCTGAAGCTTTCTTT. Its protein is CASSLYQGISAEAFF.

This clone has a single count. The chain couples TRBV11-3 to TRBJ2-3; no definite D call. CDR1 and CDR2 from the germline V gene are SGHNT and YENEEA. Trimming shortened V by 8 bases and J by 3 bases, and 12 bases separated the two germline ends. The CDR3 loop spans 13 amino acids. The CDR3 loop reads CASRSYGTDTQYF. The DNA of the CDR3 is TGTGCCAGCCGCAGCTACGGGACAGATACGCAGTATTTT.

This chain uses TRBV5-1 with TRBJ2-3; TRBD2 aligns across 9 bases. The CDR3 runs 16 residues. Trimming at V came to 4 bases and at J to 5 bases, leaving 11 bases not matched to a gene. The V gene's germline CDR1 is SGHRS and CDR2 YFSETQ. CDR3 nucleotides: TGCGCCAGCAGCCGGATCGCGGGAGGGGGCCAAGATACGCAGTATTTT. This sequence encodes CASSRIAGGGQDTQYF. Drawing the rest from reference TRBV5-1 and TRBJ2-3, the complete variable domain is KAGVTQTPRYLIKTRGQQVTLSCSPISGHRSVSWYQQTPGQGLQFLFEYFSETQRNKGNFPGRFSGRQFSNSRSEMNVSTLELGDSALYLCASSRIAGGGQDTQYFGPGTRLTVL.

The CDR3, as DNA: TGTGCCAGCAGCTGGGGACTAGCGTTCAATGAGCAGTTCTTC. Translated: CASSWGLAFNEQFF. V is TRBV7-3 and J is TRBJ2-1; 10 positions match TRBD2. The V gene end was trimmed by 4 bases and the J gene end by 6 bases; junction bases not matched to a gene: 3. CDR3 size: 14 residues. Germline V lookup: CDR1 SGHTA, CDR2 FQGTGA.